Listed here are 9 T cell receptor beta chains from one sample, sequenced in a study of T cell responses to AZD1222 COVID-19 vaccine. Profiling relied on immunoSEQ multiplex PCR, and the TCRdb table lists in-frame clones only, not all of them. The data show 85,000 to 100,000 clones, approximately 80% seen once. The sequences come from peripheral blood, collected on day 0 of AZD1222 vaccination. These receptors came from an adult in good health.

V and J are TRBV27 and TRBJ1-2, with 8 bases lining up with TRBD1. Per germline, CDR1 MNHEY and CDR2 SMNVEV (reference sequence). V shed 5 bases, J shed 4 bases, and the junction held 12 bases outside the gene matches. The CDR3 has 16 amino acids. The CDR3 sequence is CASSPTMDRASYGYTF. The DNA for the CDR3 is TGTGCCAGCAGTCCAACGATGGACAGGGCATCCTATGGCTACACCTTC.

This clone occurred once. The V and J genes are TRBV6-4 and TRBJ2-3; D perhaps matches TRBD2 (5 bases). The germline V gene has CDR1 MRHNA and CDR2 SNTAGT. The CDR3 loop spans 13 amino acids. The germline V and J ends were trimmed by 5 bases and 6 bases, with 12 bases remaining between them. The CDR3 DNA reads TGTGCCAGCAGTCCAACTAGTGCCGATACGCAGTATTTT. It codes for CASSPTSADTQYF.

The chain uses TRBV19 and TRBJ2-1; 8 bases fit TRBD2. The CDR3 runs 15 residues. Germline trimming cut 1 base from V and 7 bases from J; bases unmatched to any gene: 6. Germline V gene sequence: CDR1 LNHDA, CDR2 SQIVND (reference sequence). The CDR3, as DNA: TGTGCCAGTAGTATAGTAGCGGGGCCCTTGAATGAGCAGTTCTTC. It specifies CASSIVAGPLNEQFF.

The V gene is TRBV7-2, the J gene TRBJ1-2, with TRBD1 matching 7 bases. The V and J ends lost 6 bases and 5 bases, in that order; junction bases with no gene match: 9. In germline, CDR1 is SGHTA, CDR2 FQGNSA. There are 14 residues in the CDR3. DNA of the CDR3: TGTGCCAGCAGGAACTCGGGACAGATTTATGGCTACACCTTC. Translating it yields CASRNSGQIYGYTF.

This rearrangement joins TRBV21-1 to TRBJ1-4. TRBV21-1 is an annotated pseudogene. This CDR3 is 15 amino acids long. CDR3 sequence reads: CASSKEWGSNEKLFF. In nucleotides, the CDR3 is TGTGCCAGCAGCAAAGAATGGGGGTCTAATGAAAAACTGTTTTTT.

The chain employs TRBV3-1 (or the pseudogene TRBV3-2) and TRBJ1-6, with TRBD1 matching over 7 bases. This CDR3 region has 12 residues. Germline CDR1 reads LGHDT; CDR2 reads YNNKEL (reference sequence). V lost 5 bases to trimming and J lost 13 bases; unmatched junction nucleotides: 5. CDR3: CASSFTQGPLHF. Written as DNA, the CDR3 is TGTGCCAGCAGCTTTACACAGGGGCCCCTCCACTTT.

The V and J genes are TRBV5-1 and TRBJ2-3, with D uncertain. The CDR3 contains 14 residues. Germline-derived CDR1 and CDR2 are SGHRS and YFSETQ. Trimming shortened V by 3 bases and J by 0 bases, and 8 bases separated the two germline ends. The CDR3 loop reads CASSSRVSTDTQYF. The CDR3 coding sequence is TGCGCCAGCAGCTCTCGGGTTAGCACAGATACGCAGTATTTT.

This clone was seen a handful of times. The chain is built from TRBV5-1 and TRBJ2-7, with D uncertain. The CDR3 runs to 13 residues. V was trimmed by 5 bases and J by 5 bases, leaving 14 bases between them. Germline CDR1 reads SGHRS; CDR2 reads YFSETQ. The CDR3 DNA follows: TGCGCCAGCAGTTTGAACAGTCTCCACGAGCAGTACTTC. This encodes CASSLNSLHEQYF.

The chain links TRBV3-1 (or the pseudogene TRBV3-2) to TRBJ2-1; 10 bases agree with TRBD2. The V and J ends lost 5 bases and 5 bases, in that order; junction bases with no gene match: 12. This CDR3 spans 17 amino acids. Germline V gene lookup returns CDR1 LGHDT and CDR2 YNNKEL (reference sequence). In nucleotides, the CDR3 is TGTGCCAGCAGCGCCCGGGGAGCGGGAGGGAGGGACAATGAGCAGTTCTTC. This encodes CASSARGAGGRDNEQFF.